The clone carrying this T cell receptor beta chain was seen more than once but under ten times. This specimen belongs to a study of T cells in Graves' hyperthyroidism and ophthalmopathy. It was RNA transcripts that yielded the amplified TCR beta CDR3 regions. HTBI primers drove first-round RT-PCR of the TCR CDR3. TCRdb processed the multiplex PCR reads anew with MiXCR; each CDR3 protein has one entry. The sample includes a few hundred thousand distinct CDR3 sequences, roughly 18% of them seen just once. Trimming at V came to 0 bases and at J to 3 bases, leaving 4 bases not matched to a gene. The CDR3 consists of 17 residues. Germline V gene data show CDR1 as LGHNA and CDR2 as YNFKEQ.

V gene TRBV4-2 combines with J gene TRBJ2-2; TRBD2 agrees at 10 bases. This TCR was sampled from a man aged 35-49 years with Graves' hyperthyroidism. Sequences were obtained from blood. DNA for the CDR3: TGTGCCAGCAGCCAAGACAGCGGGGGGGCTGACACCGGGGAGCTGTTTTTT. Translating gives CASSQDSGGADTGELFF.